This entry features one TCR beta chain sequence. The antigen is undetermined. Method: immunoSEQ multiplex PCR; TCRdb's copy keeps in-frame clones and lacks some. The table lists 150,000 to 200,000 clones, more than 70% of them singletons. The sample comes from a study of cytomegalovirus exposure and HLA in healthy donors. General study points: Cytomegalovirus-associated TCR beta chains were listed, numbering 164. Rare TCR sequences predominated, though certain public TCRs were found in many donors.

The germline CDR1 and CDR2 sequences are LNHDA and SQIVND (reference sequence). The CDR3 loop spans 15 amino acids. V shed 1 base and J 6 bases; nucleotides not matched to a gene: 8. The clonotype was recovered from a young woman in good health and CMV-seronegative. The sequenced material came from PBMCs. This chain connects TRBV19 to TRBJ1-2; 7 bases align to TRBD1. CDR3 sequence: CASSIVQGSRNGYTF. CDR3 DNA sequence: TGTGCCAGTAGTATAGTACAGGGGTCTCGTAATGGCTACACCTTC. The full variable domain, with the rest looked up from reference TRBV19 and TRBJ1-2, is DGGITQSPKYLFRKEGQNVTLSCEQNLNHDAMYWYRQDPGQGLRLIYYSQIVNDFQKGDIAEGYSVSREKKESFPLTVTSAQKNPTAFYLCASSIVQGSRNGYTFGSGTRLTVV.